This section outlines one T cell receptor (beta chain) sequence together with its context. This clonotype was recorded many times. Its target antigen remains unknown. No base quality information exists; no much larger clone differs at one position. The data originate from a study of CD8 T cells in ankylosing spondylitis (dated by TCRdb to 2016 to 2017). In the study overall: T cell receptor beta repertoires were profiled in healthy donors and ankylosing spondylitis patients so that disease-linked TCR variants could be found. The whole study cohort included 108 healthy donors and about two dozen ankylosing spondylitis patients. Peripheral blood samples were taken, and synovial fluid was additionally collected from ankylosing spondylitis patients. Overall study results and their limits: Some of the motif variants had been reported before in the synovial fluid and blood of reactive arthritis patients, a finding that suggests common disease-initiation mechanisms. In peripheral blood, the disease-linked clones were found at relatively low frequencies and had a CD8+ phenotype. According to the report, matched synovial fluid samples from ankylosing spondylitis patients were significantly enriched for the disease-linked clones. A TCR beta motif of several highly homologous amino acid variants appeared characteristic of blood from ankylosing spondylitis patients.

The V end loses 0 bases and the J end loses 0 bases, and a stretch of 9 bases separates them. The CDR3 measures 15 amino acids from cysteine to phenylalanine. The sequence is cut down to CDR3 DNA, 45 bases in frame from base 1. Looking up the germline V gene (reference sequence) yields CDR1 LNHNV and CDR2 YYDKDF. The instrument given in TCRdb is Illumina HiSeq 2500. Quantitative 5'-RACE with molecular barcodes was used to prepare TCR beta libraries. As for the original processing: To identify disease-linked TCR variants, a new computational method was used, one built on a probabilistic model of VDJ rearrangement. The public reads were reanalyzed by TCRdb: fastp trimming at Q25, MiXCR alignment, in-frame beta chains only. Here each entry gathers all rows of one CDR3 protein and keeps the most common genes and DNA. The authors' filters were not applied to this entry. The sample data list 150,000 to 200,000 distinct CDR3 sequences, and 9.5% to 13% of these were observed just once. Of the sample, approximately 32% falls within the top ten clones.

Specimen: blood, either unsorted or a sorted T cell fraction (not recorded which). The sequence was collected from a male donor with ankylosing spondylitis or in good health (not recorded which). The rearrangement combines TRBV15 with TRBJ2-7; a tentative D match to TRBD2 spans 5 bases. The CDR3: CATSRDNSGSYEQYF. The DNA reads as follows: TGTGCCACCAGCAGAGATAACAGCGGCTCCTACGAGCAGTACTTC.